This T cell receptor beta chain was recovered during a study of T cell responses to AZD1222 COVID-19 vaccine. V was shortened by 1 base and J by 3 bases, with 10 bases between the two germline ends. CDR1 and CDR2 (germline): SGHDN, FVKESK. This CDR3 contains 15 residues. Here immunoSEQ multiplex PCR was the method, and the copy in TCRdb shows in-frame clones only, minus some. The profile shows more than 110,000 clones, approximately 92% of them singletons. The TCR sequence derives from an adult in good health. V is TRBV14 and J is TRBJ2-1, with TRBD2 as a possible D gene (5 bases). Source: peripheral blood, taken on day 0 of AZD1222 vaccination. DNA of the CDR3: TGTGCCAGCAGCCAAGGCGGAGGCCGCTACAATGAGCAGTTCTTC. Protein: CASSQGGGRYNEQFF.